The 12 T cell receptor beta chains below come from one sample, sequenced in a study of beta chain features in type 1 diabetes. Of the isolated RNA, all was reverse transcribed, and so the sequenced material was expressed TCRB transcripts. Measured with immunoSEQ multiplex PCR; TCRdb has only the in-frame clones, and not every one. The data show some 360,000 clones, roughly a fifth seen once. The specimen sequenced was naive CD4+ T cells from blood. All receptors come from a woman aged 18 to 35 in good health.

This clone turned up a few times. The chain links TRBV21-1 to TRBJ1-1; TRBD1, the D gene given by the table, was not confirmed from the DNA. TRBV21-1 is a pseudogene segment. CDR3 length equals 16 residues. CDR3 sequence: CASSDRTGGMNTEAFF. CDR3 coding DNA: TGTGCCAGCAGCGACCGGACAGGGGGCATGAACACTGAAGCTTTCTTT.

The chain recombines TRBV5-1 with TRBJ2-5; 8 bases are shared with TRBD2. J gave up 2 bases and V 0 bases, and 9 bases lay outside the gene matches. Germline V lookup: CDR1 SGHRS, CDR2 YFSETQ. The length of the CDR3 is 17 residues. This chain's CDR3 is CASSLAGNSGVQETQYF. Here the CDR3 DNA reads TGCGCCAGCAGCTTGGCCGGGAATAGCGGGGTTCAAGAGACCCAGTACTTC.

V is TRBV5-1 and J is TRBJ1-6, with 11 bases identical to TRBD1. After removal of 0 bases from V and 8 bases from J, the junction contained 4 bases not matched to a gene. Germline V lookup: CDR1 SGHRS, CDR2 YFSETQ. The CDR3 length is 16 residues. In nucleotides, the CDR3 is TGCGCCAGCAGCTTGGTCGGACAGGGGGCTGATTCACCCCTCCACTTT. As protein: CASSLVGQGADSPLHF.

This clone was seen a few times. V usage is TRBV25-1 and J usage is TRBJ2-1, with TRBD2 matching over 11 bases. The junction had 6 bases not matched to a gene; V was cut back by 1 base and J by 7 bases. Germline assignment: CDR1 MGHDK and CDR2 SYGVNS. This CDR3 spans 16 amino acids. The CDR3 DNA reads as TGTGCCAGCAGTGAATTGCCGACTAGCGGGACGAATGAGCAGTTCTTC. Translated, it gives CASSELPTSGTNEQFF.

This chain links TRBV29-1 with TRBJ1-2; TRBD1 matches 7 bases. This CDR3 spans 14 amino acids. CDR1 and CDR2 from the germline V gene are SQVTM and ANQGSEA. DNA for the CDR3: TGCAGTACCGGGACAGCAAGCCCTAACTATGGCTACACCTTC. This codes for CSTGTASPNYGYTF.

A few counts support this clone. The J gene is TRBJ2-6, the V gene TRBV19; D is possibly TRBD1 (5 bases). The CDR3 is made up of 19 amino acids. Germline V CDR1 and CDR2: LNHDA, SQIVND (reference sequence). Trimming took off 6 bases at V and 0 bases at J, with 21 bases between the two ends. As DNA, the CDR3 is TGTGCCAGTAGCAGGAATATGGGGCCCGATAACTCTGGGGCCAACGTCCTGACTTTC. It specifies CASSRNMGPDNSGANVLTF.

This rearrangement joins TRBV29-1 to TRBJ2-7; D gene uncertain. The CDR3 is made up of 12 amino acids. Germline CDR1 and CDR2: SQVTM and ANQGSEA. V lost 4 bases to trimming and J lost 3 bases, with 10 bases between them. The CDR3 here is CSVGVGVYEQYF. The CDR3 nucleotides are TGCAGCGTTGGGGTCGGAGTCTACGAGCAGTACTTC.

CDR3 loop: CASSLEPGEQFF. CDR3 coding DNA: TGTGCCAGCAGCTTAGAGCCTGGTGAGCAGTTCTTC. The chain links TRBV7-9 to TRBJ2-1; no reliable D call. Germline V gene data show CDR1 as SEHNR and CDR2 as FQNEAQ (reference sequence). V was pared by 1 base and J by 9 bases, with 7 bases between. This CDR3 contains 12 residues.

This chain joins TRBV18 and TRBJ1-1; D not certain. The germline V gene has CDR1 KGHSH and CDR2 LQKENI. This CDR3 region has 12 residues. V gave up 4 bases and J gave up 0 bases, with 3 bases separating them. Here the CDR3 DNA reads TGTGCCAGCTCACTAATGAACACTGAAGCTTTCTTT. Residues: CASSLMNTEAFF.

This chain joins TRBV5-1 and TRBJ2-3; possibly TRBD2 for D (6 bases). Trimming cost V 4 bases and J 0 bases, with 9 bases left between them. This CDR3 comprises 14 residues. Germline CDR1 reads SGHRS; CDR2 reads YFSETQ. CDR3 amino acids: CASSLSGSTDTQYF. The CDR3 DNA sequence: TGCGCCAGCAGCCTTAGCGGTAGCACAGATACGCAGTATTTT.

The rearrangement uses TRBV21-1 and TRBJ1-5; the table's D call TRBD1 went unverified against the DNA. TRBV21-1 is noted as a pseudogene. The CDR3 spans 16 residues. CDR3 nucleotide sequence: TGTGCCAGCAGCAAAGACGCGACAGGGTCCAATCAGCCCCAGCATTTT. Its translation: CASSKDATGSNQPQHF.

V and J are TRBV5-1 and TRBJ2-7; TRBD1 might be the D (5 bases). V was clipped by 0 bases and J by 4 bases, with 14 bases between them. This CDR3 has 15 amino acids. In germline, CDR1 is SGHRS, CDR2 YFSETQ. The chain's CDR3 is CASSLEVGRAYEQYF. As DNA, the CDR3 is TGCGCCAGCAGCTTGGAAGTCGGCAGGGCTTACGAGCAGTACTTC.